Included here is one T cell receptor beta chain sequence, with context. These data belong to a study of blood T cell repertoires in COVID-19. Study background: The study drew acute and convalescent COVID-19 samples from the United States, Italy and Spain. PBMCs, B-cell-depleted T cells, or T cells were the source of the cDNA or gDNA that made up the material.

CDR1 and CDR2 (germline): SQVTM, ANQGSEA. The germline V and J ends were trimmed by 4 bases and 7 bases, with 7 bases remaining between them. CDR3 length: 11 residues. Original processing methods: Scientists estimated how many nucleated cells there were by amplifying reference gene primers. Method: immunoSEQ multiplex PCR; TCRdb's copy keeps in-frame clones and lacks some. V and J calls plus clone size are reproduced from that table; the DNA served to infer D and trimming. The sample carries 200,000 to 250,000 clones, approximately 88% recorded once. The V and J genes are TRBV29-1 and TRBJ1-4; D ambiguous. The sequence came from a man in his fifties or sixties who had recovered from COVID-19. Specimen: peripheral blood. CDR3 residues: CSVVGREKLFF. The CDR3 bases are TGCAGCGTTGTCGGTCGTGAAAAACTGTTTTTT.